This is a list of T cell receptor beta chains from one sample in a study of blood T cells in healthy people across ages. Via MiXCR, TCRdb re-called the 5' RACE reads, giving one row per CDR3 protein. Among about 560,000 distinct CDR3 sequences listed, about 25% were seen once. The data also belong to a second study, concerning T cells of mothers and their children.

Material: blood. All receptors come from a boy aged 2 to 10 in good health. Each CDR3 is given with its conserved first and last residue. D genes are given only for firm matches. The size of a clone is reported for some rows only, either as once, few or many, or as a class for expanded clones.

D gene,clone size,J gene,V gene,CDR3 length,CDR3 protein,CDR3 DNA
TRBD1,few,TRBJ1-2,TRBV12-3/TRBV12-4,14,CASRRDRQSGGYTF,TGTGCCAGCAGGCGGGACAGGCAGTCGGGTGGCTACACCTTC
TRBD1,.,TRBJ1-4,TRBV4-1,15,CASSQPGQTNEKLFF,TGCGCCAGCAGCCAACCGGGACAGACTAATGAAAAACTGTTTTTT
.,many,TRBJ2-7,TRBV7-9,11,CASTNNYEQYF,TGTGCCAGCACCAATAACTACGAGCAGTACTTC
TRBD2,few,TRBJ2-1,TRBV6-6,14,CASSYHSSGNEQFF,TGTGCCAGCAGTTATCATTCTAGCGGTAATGAGCAGTTCTTC
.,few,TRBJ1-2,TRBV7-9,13,CASSVRQDYGYTF,TGTGCCAGCAGCGTTCGACAGGACTATGGCTACACCTTC
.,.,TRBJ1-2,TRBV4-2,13,CASSQEGGHGYTF,TGTGCCAGCAGCCAAGAGGGTGGGCATGGCTACACCTTC
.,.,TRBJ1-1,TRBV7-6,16,CASSHPQTGRDTEAFF,TGTGCCAGCAGCCACCCCCAGACCGGGAGGGACACTGAAGCTTTCTTT
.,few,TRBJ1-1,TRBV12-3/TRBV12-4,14,CASSLRVGYTEAFF,TGTGCCAGCAGTTTAAGGGTTGGATACACTGAAGCTTTCTTT
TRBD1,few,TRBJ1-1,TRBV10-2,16,CAIRDRGWSLNTEAFF,TGCGCCATAAGAGACAGGGGCTGGAGCCTGAACACTGAAGCTTTCTTT
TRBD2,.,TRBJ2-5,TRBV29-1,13,CSVEASGPRDQHF,TGCAGCGTTGAGGCTAGCGGGCCCCGTGACCAGCACTTC
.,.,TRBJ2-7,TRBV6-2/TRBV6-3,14,CASSYFDGPYEQYF,TGTGCCAGCAGTTACTTTGATGGACCCTACGAGCAGTACTTC
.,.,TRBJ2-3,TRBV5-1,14,CASNLGKAPDTQYF,TGCGCCAGCAACCTGGGCAAGGCACCAGATACGCAGTATTTT
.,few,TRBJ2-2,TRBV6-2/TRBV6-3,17,CASSYGRQSTRTGELFF,TGTGCCAGCAGTTACGGGAGACAGTCAACAAGGACCGGGGAGCTGTTTTTT
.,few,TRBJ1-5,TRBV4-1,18,CASSQLPSLTGPNQPQHF,TGCGCCAGCAGCCAACTCCCCAGCCTGACAGGCCCTAATCAGCCCCAGCATTTT